This T cell receptor beta chain was identified during a study of T cells after yellow fever vaccination. TCRdb reanalysed the 5' RACE reads using MiXCR and keeps one entry per CDR3 protein. The table includes about 260,000 distinct CDR3 sequences, over 4.5% detected once. This clonotype was picked up a small number of times. The CDR3 covers 13 residues. J gave up 7 bases and V 5 bases, and 8 bases lay outside the gene matches. In germline, CDR1 is DFQATT, CDR2 SNEGSKA (reference sequence). The TCR sequence derives from a man aged 18 to 30 who received the YFV17D yellow fever vaccine. This chain uses TRBV20-1 with TRBJ1-2, with 9 bases identical to TRBD1. The specimen comprised CD4+ T cells sorted from PBMCs, sampled on the day of the yellow fever booster vaccination. The CDR3 reads CSALPTTGGGYTF. The DNA of the CDR3 is TGCAGTGCTCTCCCGACGACAGGGGGTGGCTACACCTTC.